The T cell receptor (beta chain) described here comes from a study of blood T cells in healthy people across ages. Healthy Russian Caucasian donors spanned ages about 6 to 100 years. Peripheral blood was drawn, about 10 milliliters per donor. The CDR3 extends over 14 amino acids. V was pared by 4 bases and J by 4 bases, with 5 bases of the junction left unmatched. Looked up from germline, CDR1 is SGHTA and CDR2 is FQGNSA. For the second PCR, which ran for about 7 to 11 cycles, a sample-barcoded 5' primer and a J-beta primer mix were used. Sequencing recovered at least 2.5 million CDR3-containing paired-end reads from each sample. TCRdb re-called the 5' RACE reads through MiXCR, storing one row per CDR3 protein. The profile shows under 1,000,000 distinct CDR3 sequences, 35% to 40% of them singletons. This clonotype was seen a handful of times.

The chain uses TRBV7-2 and TRBJ1-2, with 8 bases identical to TRBD1. The origin of this receptor is a man aged 18 to 35 in good health. The sample was blood. CDR3 coding DNA: TGTGCCAGCAGCTCAAACAGGGGGGGCTATGGCTACACCTTC. Its protein product is CASSSNRGGYGYTF. The full variable domain, its missing parts supplied by reference TRBV7-2 and TRBJ1-2, is GAGVSQSPSNKVTEKGKDVELRCDPISGHTALYWYRQSLGQGLEFLIYFQGNSAPDKSGLPSDRFSAERTGGSVSTLTIQRTQQEDSAVYLCASSSNRGGYGYTFGSGTRLTVV.